The clone carrying this TCR beta chain appeared a few times. This table comes from immunoSEQ multiplex PCR, and its TCRdb copy is limited to in-frame clones, with some not included. The data show thousands of clones, with under 35% seen just once and around 5.8% held by the top ten. The data stem from a study of graft-versus-host responses after intestinal transplantation. Germline CDR1 SNHLY, CDR2 FYNNEI. The CDR3 consists of 13 residues. Losses at the gene ends were 8 bases for V and 6 bases for J; bases not matched to a gene: 8. The sequence was obtained from a human patient who received an intestinal transplant. The source material was alloreactive CD4+ T cells from a mixed lymphocyte reaction culture, sampled before intestinal transplant. This sample's subset: CFSE-low proliferating T cells sorted from roughly six-day pre-transplant mixed lymphocyte reaction (GvH or HvG direction). V usage is TRBV2 and J usage is TRBJ2-3, with TRBD2 matching over 7 bases. This chain's CDR3 is CASGSGNLDTQYF. The DNA of the CDR3 is TGTGCCAGCGGGAGCGGGAATTTGGATACGCAGTATTTT. The full variable domain, completed using reference TRBV2 and TRBJ2-3, is EPEVTQTPSHQVTQMGQEVILRCVPISNHLYFYWYRQILGQKVEFLVSFYNNEISEKSEIFDDQFSVERPDGSNFTLKIRSTKLEDSAMYFCASGSGNLDTQYFGPGTRLTVL.